The entry below gives a single T cell receptor beta chain sequence along with its context. This clonotype is identified as medium-sized (0.01 to 0.1%). Its target antigen remains unknown. The input lacks base qualities; no much larger clone sits a single base away. Based on the germline V gene, the CDR1 and CDR2 sequences are SGHRS and YFSETQ. Inclusive of the bounding cysteine and phenylalanine, the CDR3 is 14 residues long. The sequence is cut down to CDR3 DNA, 42 bases in frame from base 1. V and J are truncated by 4 bases and 5 bases respectively, leaving an intervening sequence of 15 bases. Reads for this sample came from an Illumina MiSeq. In TCRdb, the public reads were trimmed at Q25 with fastp and aligned with MiXCR, with productive beta chains retained. Merged by CDR3 protein, the rows form single entries marked with the most common genes and DNA. This sample lists about 3,900 distinct CDR3 sequences; 10% to 13% were detected once. Together, the top ten hold roughly an eighth of the sample.

The data belong to a study. The chain is assembled from TRBV5-1 and TRBJ2-5, with the D call perhaps TRBD1 or TRBD2, each one matching 5 bases. The source material was CD4+ T cells from synovial fluid. The source of this sequence is a human donor with rheumatoid arthritis. The DNA is TGCGCCAGCAGCACCGGGACCTCCCGGGAGACCCAGTACTTC. Its product reads: CASSTGTSRETQYF. With the rest looked up from the reference TRBV5-1 and TRBJ2-5 genes rather than sequenced, the full variable domain is KAGVTQTPRYLIKTRGQQVTLSCSPISGHRSVSWYQQTPGQGLQFLFEYFSETQRNKGNFPGRFSGRQFSNSRSEMNVSTLELGDSALYLCASSTGTSRETQYFGPGTRLLVL.